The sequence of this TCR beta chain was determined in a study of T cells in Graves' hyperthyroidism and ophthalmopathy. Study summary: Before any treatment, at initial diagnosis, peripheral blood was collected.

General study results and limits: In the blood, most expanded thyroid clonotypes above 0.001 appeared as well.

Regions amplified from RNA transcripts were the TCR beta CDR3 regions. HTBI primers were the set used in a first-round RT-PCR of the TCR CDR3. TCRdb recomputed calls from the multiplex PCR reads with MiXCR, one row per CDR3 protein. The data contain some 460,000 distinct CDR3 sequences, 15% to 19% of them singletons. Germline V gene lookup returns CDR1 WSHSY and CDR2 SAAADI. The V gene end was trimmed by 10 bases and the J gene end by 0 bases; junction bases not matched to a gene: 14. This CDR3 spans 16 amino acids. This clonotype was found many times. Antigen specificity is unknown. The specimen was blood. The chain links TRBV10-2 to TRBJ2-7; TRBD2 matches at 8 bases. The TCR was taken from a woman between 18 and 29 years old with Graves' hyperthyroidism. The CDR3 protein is CATLPTGGTYSYEQYF. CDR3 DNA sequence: TGCGCCACCCTACCTACGGGGGGGACGTACTCCTACGAGCAGTACTTC.